Below, 10 T cell receptor beta chains from the same sample are listed, as sequenced in a study of CD8+CD57+ T cells in acquired aplastic anemia. CD8+CD57+ cell expansion, shown by flow cytometry, had occurred in the patients selected for sequencing. Genomic DNA acted as the template from which TCR beta VDJ combination and CDR3 sequence profiling were carried out. TCRdb reprocessed the reads via MiXCR and lists one record per CDR3 protein. The data hold about 270,000 distinct CDR3 sequences, with around 82% observed a single time. The specimen was sorted CD4+, CD8+, or CD8+CD57+ T cells (not recorded which) from PBMCs. The receptors shown here come from a human donor with aplastic anemia.

This clonotype has ten or more counts. The chain links TRBV11-3 to TRBJ2-3, with 8 bases that match TRBD1. Trimming cost V 4 bases and J 0 bases; bases outside gene matches: 9. In germline, CDR1 is SGHNT, CDR2 YENEEA. This CDR3 has 17 residues. The CDR3 sequence is CASSYKDREFSTDTQYF. CDR3 DNA sequence: TGTGCCAGCAGCTATAAGGACAGGGAGTTTAGCACAGATACGCAGTATTTT.

With respect to this clonotype: The junction does not match germline at one end; this may be a read error. CDR3 region: CATSSRGQFYEQYF. CDR3 DNA sequence: TGTGCCACCAGCTCCCGGGGACAATTCTACGAGCAGTACTTC. The chain carries TRBV7-8 and TRBJ2-7, with D maybe TRBD1 (6 bases). This CDR3 has 14 residues. The V gene's germline CDR1 is SGHVS and CDR2 FQNEAQ. Using reference TRBV7-8 and TRBJ2-7 for the parts outside the CDR3, the full variable domain is GAGVSQSPRYKVAKRGQDVALRCDPISGHVSLFWYQQALGQGPEFLTYFQNEAQLDKSGLPSDRFFAERPEGSVSTLKIQRTQQEDSAVYLCATSSRGQFYEQYFGPGTRLTVT.

The chain joins TRBV7-8 to TRBJ1-2; tentative D call: TRBD1 (5 bases). Germline-derived CDR1 and CDR2 are SGHVS and FQNEAQ. This CDR3 is built from 16 residues. V lost 0 bases, J lost 11 bases, and 22 bases lay in between. The CDR3 DNA follows: TGTGCCAGCAGCTTAGCGAGGGGTCGCGATACGCAGGGTTACACCTTC. It codes for CASSLARGRDTQGYTF.

The genes are TRBV7-9 and TRBJ1-2; tentative D call: TRBD1 (5 bases). Trimming removed 1 base at V and 5 bases at J, with 11 bases between. This CDR3 has 14 residues. The V gene's germline CDR1 is SEHNR and CDR2 FQNEAQ (reference sequence). The CDR3 sequence is CASSLVTGSYGYTF. For the CDR3, the DNA is TGTGCCAGCAGCTTAGTAACAGGTAGTTATGGCTACACCTTC.

As to this clonotype: Since no conserved phenylalanine or tryptophan closes the CDR3, a read error is the likely cause. The DNA is left out, because the CDR3 cannot be placed on it with certainty; the CDR3 is given as TCRdb lists it. The chain combines TRBV7-2 with TRBJ1-2; TRBD1 is the table's D call, not checked against the DNA. The CDR3 has 13 amino acids, counting both end residues. Germline V lookup: CDR1 SGHTA, CDR2 FQGNSA. This chain's CDR3 is CASSVVAGPGNTY.

The J gene is TRBJ2-1, the V gene TRBV9, with D possibly called TRBD1 or TRBD2 (6 bases each). The germline CDR1 and CDR2 sequences are SGDLS and YYNGEE. V lost 3 bases and J lost 14, with 24 bases in between. This CDR3 comprises 15 residues. The CDR3 sequence: CASSAGARQEGNKFF. CDR3 bases: TGTGCCAGCAGCGCGGGGGCCCGACAGGAAGGAAACAAGTTCTTC.

A word on this clonotype: One end of the junction fails to match germline, which may point to a read error. V usage is TRBV9 and J usage is TRBJ2-3, with 7 nucleotides matching TRBD1. The CDR3 runs 13 residues. The V gene's germline CDR1 is SGDLS and CDR2 YYNGEE. As DNA, the CDR3 is TGTGCCAGCAGGGAAGGGGGCCCAGGTACGCAGTCTTTT. The encoded protein is CASREGGPGTQSF.

Comment on this clonotype: The junction departs from the called germline gene at one end, perhaps through a read error. The genes are TRBV7-3 and TRBJ1-1; D unclear. The CDR3 sequence is 14 residues long. CDR1 is SGHTA, CDR2 FQGTGA, per germline. This chain's CDR3 is CASSDSSIDTEAFF. The CDR3, as DNA: TGTGCCAGCAGCGATTCGAGCATAGACACCGAAGCTTTCTTT.

Points on this clonotype: The junction departs from germline at one end; a sequencing error may be responsible. DNA for the CDR3: TGTGCCAGCAGCTTGGCGGGGGGTCGGGGCAGCACGGATTTT. It yields the protein CASSLAGGRGSTDF. V usage is TRBV7-4 and J usage is TRBJ2-3; TRBD2 matches 8 bases. In germline, CDR1 is SGHVT, CDR2 SQSDAQ. The CDR3 runs to 14 residues.

This sequence joins TRBV7-7 and TRBJ2-3, with D hard to call. CDR3 length: 13 amino acids. The V and J ends lost 6 bases and 14 bases respectively, with 21 bases between them. Germline V gene sequence: CDR1 SSHAT, CDR2 FNYEAQ (reference sequence). In DNA form, the CDR3 reads TGTGCCAGCAGGGCCGGTCGAACCGATACACGGTATTTT. Residues: CASRAGRTDTRYF.